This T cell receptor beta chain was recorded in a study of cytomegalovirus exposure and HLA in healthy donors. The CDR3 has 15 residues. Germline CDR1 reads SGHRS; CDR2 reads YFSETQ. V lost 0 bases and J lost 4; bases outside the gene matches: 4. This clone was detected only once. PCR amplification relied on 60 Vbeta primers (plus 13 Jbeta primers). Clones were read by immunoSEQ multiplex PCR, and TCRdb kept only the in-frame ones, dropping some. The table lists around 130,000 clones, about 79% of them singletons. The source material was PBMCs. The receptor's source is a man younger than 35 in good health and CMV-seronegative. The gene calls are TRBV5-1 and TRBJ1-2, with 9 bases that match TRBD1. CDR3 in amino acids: CASSLEGQGLYGYTF. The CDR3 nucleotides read TGCGCCAGCAGCTTGGAGGGACAGGGACTCTATGGCTACACCTTC.